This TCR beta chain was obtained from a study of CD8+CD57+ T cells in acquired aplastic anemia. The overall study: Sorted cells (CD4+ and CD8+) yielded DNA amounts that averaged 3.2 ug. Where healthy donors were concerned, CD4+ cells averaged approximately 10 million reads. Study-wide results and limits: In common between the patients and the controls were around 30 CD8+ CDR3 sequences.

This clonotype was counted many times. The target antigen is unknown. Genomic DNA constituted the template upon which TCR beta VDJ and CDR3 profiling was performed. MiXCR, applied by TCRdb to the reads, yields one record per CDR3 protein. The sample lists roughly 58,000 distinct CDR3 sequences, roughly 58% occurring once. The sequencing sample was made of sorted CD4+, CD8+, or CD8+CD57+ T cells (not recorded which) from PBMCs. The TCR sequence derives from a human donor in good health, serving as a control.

The DNA of the CDR3 is TGCAGCGTTGACGGACAGGGGGGCCCTGAAGCTTTCTTT. It codes for CSVDGQGGPEAFF. The chain combines TRBV29-1 with TRBJ1-1; 10 bases agree with TRBD1. CDR3 length: 13 residues. V shed 3 bases, J shed 6 bases, and the junction held 4 bases outside the gene matches. The germline V gene encodes CDR1 SQVTM and CDR2 ANQGSEA.